This T cell receptor beta chain was identified in a study of cytomegalovirus exposure and HLA in healthy donors. Background on the study: Under 90% of roughly 400 genotyped donors fell in the Caucasian-associated ancestry cluster. Study-wide points: TCR beta sequences numbering around 15,000 were associated with HLA alleles at 0.05 false discovery rate in a later analysis. Information on immune exposure was restricted to one variable (CMV serostatus). The listing of roughly 160 TCR beta chains classed them as cytomegalovirus-associated.

With 1 base clipped from V and 8 bases from J, the junction kept 7 bases outside the gene matches. Germline V gene lookup returns CDR1 MGHRA and CDR2 YSYEKL. The CDR3 consists of 15 residues. The study ran its PCR with 60 Vbeta and 13 Jbeta primers. Method: immunoSEQ multiplex PCR; TCRdb's copy keeps in-frame clones and lacks some. This sample has 100,000 to 150,000 clones, with about 83% found just once. About this clone itself: As yet, its antigen is unknown.

The chain uses TRBV4-1 and TRBJ2-1; 8 bases fit TRBD1. The receptor comes from a girl aged 2-15 years in good health and CMV-seronegative. Source material: PBMCs. The CDR3 region has the DNA TGCGCCAGCAGCCAAGGAGGACAGGGTGGTTATGAGCAGTTCTTC. Its translation is CASSQGGQGGYEQFF.